The 16 T cell receptor beta chains given below trace back to one sample, sequenced in a study of regulatory T cells in long-lasting Graves disease. Combining iRepertoire HTBI primers with Arm-PCR of CDR3 regions, the authors built TCR beta libraries. TCRdb re-analysed the multiplex PCR reads in MiXCR, keeping a single row per CDR3 protein. The sample comprises about 400,000 distinct CDR3 sequences, about a sixth of which are singletons, and 22% rests with the top ten. Sample time point: newly diagnosed GD, antithyroid drugs for less than 3 months. PBMC-derived RNA was used for the TCR library. Source: peripheral blood mononuclear cells (PBMCs), taken at new diagnosis, from a patient treated with antithyroid drugs. These receptor sequences come from a female donor with Graves disease.

This clonotype has a count of ten or more. The V gene is TRBV15, the J gene TRBJ1-1; TRBD1 aligns across 8 bases. CDR1 is LNHNV, CDR2 YYDKDF, per germline (reference sequence). The CDR3 runs 15 residues. V lost 0 bases to trimming and J lost 9 bases; unmatched junction nucleotides: 9. CDR3 loop: CATSRDIGTGVQAFF. CDR3 DNA: TGTGCCACCAGCAGAGACATCGGGACAGGCGTTCAAGCTTTCTTT.

This clonotype was found many times. The J gene is TRBJ2-7, the V gene TRBV7-9, with no clear D. Germline CDR1 SEHNR, CDR2 FQNEAQ (reference sequence). The ends were cut back, 8 bases at V and 9 bases at J, with 14 bases in the middle. This CDR3 has 11 amino acids. The CDR3 DNA reads as TGTGCCAGCTCATATGGCGGTCTGCAGTACTTC. It codes for CASSYGGLQYF.

This chain uses TRBV11-3 with TRBJ2-7; 8 bases are shared with TRBD1. This CDR3 comprises 15 residues. Germline V gene lookup returns CDR1 SGHNT and CDR2 YENEEA. V lost 5 bases to trimming and J lost 3 bases; unmatched junction nucleotides: 9. The chain's CDR3 is CASSASGTGDYEQYF. In DNA form, the CDR3 reads TGTGCCAGCAGCGCGTCCGGGACAGGTGACTACGAGCAGTACTTC.

This rearrangement joins TRBV10-3 to TRBJ2-7; 12 bases map to TRBD1. This CDR3 has 15 residues. Germline CDR1 reads ENHRY; CDR2 reads SYGVKD. The V and J ends lost 5 bases and 4 bases, in that order; junction bases with no gene match: 6. The CDR3 reads CAISTGTGGIYEQYF. DNA for the CDR3: TGTGCCATCAGTACCGGGACAGGGGGCATATACGAGCAGTACTTC.

This clonotype has a count of ten or more. The chain is built from TRBV12-3 or TRBV12-4 and TRBJ2-7, with 10 bases lining up with TRBD1. V shed 8 bases, J shed 5 bases, and the junction held 6 bases outside the gene matches. The CDR3 totals 13 residues. Written as DNA, the CDR3 is TGTGCCAGCGAGTGGACAGGGGGTCACGAGCAGTACTTC. This translates into CASEWTGGHEQYF.

This clonotype has at least ten counts. The V and J genes are TRBV28 and TRBJ2-5; 11 bases align to TRBD2. Losses at the gene ends were 5 bases for V and 2 bases for J; bases not matched to a gene: 7. This CDR3 is built from 16 residues. The V gene's germline CDR1 is MDHEN and CDR2 SYDVKM. DNA of the CDR3: TGTGCCAGCAGTCTCTCCCTAGCGGGGGGACAAGAGACCCAGTACTTC. It yields the protein CASSLSLAGGQETQYF.

The sample holds a few counts of this clonotype. V and J are TRBV19 and TRBJ1-5, with D possibly matching TRBD1 (5 bases). Germline assignment: CDR1 LNHDA and CDR2 SQIVND (reference sequence). Trimming cost V 9 bases and J 9 bases, with 15 bases left between them. This CDR3 is built from 12 residues. CDR3 in DNA: TGTGCCAGCTCCGCTAGGAGGGGGCCCCAGCATTTT. The encoded protein is CASSARRGPQHF.

The J gene is TRBJ2-1, the V gene TRBV6-1; the D gene is possibly TRBD2 (5 bases). This CDR3 spans 16 amino acids. V gave up 6 bases and J gave up 2 bases, with 17 bases separating them. The V gene's germline CDR1 is MNHNS and CDR2 SASEGT. The CDR3 DNA sequence: TGTGCCAGCAGCCTAAGGGCGGGTTCTGCCTACAATGAGCAGTTCTTC. Amino acid sequence: CASSLRAGSAYNEQFF.

This clonotype was observed many times. The chain combines TRBV5-4 with TRBJ2-3; tentative D call: TRBD1 (5 bases). The germline CDR1 and CDR2 sequences are SGHNT and YYREEE (reference sequence). The CDR3 contains 16 residues. V was trimmed by 0 bases and J by 2 bases, leaving 13 bases between them. In DNA form, the CDR3 reads TGTGCCAGCAGCTTGGAGGGCAGGGTTAACACAGATACGCAGTATTTT. Translated: CASSLEGRVNTDTQYF.

The CDR3 DNA follows: TGTGCCAGCAGGGGTCAAGTGAATGGCTACACCTTC. The encoded protein is CASRGQVNGYTF. The V call is TRBV2, the J call TRBJ1-2, with D hard to call. V lost 6 bases to trimming and J lost 6 bases, with 11 bases between them. Germline CDR1 is SNHLY and CDR2 is FYNNEI. This CDR3 comprises 12 residues.

This clonotype was observed at least ten times. The V gene is TRBV18, the J gene TRBJ2-7; TRBD2 agrees at 7 bases. Germline trimming cut 2 bases from V and 2 bases from J; bases unmatched to any gene: 6. Germline V gives CDR1 KGHSH, CDR2 LQKENI. The CDR3 extends over 15 amino acids. The DNA for the CDR3 is TGTGCCAGCTCACCAAGCGGGACTCCAACCTACGAGCAGTACTTC. Its translation is CASSPSGTPTYEQYF.

In this sample, this clonotype turned up many times. This chain uses TRBV28 with TRBJ2-2; 7 bases are a match to TRBD1. The CDR3 sequence is 16 residues long. Unmatched junction bases numbered 11, after V lost 5 bases and J lost 5 bases. CDR1 and CDR2 from the germline V gene are MDHEN and SYDVKM. The CDR3 DNA reads as TGTGCCAGCAGTCCCGCTGGGACAGCGTCAACCGGGGAGCTGTTTTTT. Protein: CASSPAGTASTGELFF.

About this clonotype: This may stem from a read error, because a much larger clone lies one nucleotide away. V and J are TRBV11-2 and TRBJ2-1; possibly TRBD2 for D (5 bases). This CDR3 region has 16 residues. Germline V gene lookup returns CDR1 SGHAT and CDR2 FQNNGV. The CDR3 spells CASSARWERRGNEQLF. In DNA, the CDR3 is TGTGCCAGCAGCGCCCGGTGGGAGCGCCGAGGGAATGAGCAGCTCTTC.

This clonotype has at least ten counts. This chain joins TRBV20-1 and TRBJ1-2; D is unresolved. V was pared by 1 base and J by 8 bases, with 17 bases between. Germline loops: CDR1 DFQATT, CDR2 SNEGSKA (reference sequence). The CDR3 consists of 14 residues. The CDR3 coding sequence is TGCAGTGCTAGAGTGCCCGGACTTCAAATGGGCTACACCTTC. Amino acids: CSARVPGLQMGYTF.

This clonotype was counted ten times or more. This CDR3 is CASSPSGRFYEQYF. CDR3 coding DNA: TGTGCCAGCAGTCCGAGCGGCAGATTCTACGAGCAGTACTTC. The chain has TRBV6-2 or TRBV6-3 and TRBJ2-7, with D possibly TRBD2 on 5 matching bases. This CDR3 comprises 14 residues. V lost 5 bases, J lost 3 bases, and 14 bases lay in between. Germline-derived CDR1 and CDR2 are MNHEY and SVGEGT.

This clonotype was seen only once. An end of the junction differs from the germline gene, which may be a read error. Written as DNA, the CDR3 is TGTGCCAGCAGCCTGGACAGAATAGCCAAAAACATTCAGTACTTC. Its translation is CASSLDRIAKNIQYF. The chain couples TRBV5-1 to TRBJ2-4; D is perhaps TRBD1 (6 bases). The CDR3 runs to 15 residues. Germline V CDR1 and CDR2: SGHRS, YFSETQ.